This T cell receptor (beta chain) derives from a study of blood T cell repertoires in COVID-19. In the study overall: Material from acute and convalescent COVID-19 was sourced from the United States, Italy and Spain.

The CDR3 is 15 amino acids. V lost 6 bases, J lost 9 bases, and 9 bases stayed unmatched. Germline CDR1 and CDR2: SGHTA and FQGNSA. In the original workflow: Reference gene primer amplification gave nucleated cell count estimates. The protocol was immunoSEQ multiplex PCR, while the TCRdb copy is restricted to in-frame clones and leaves out a portion. Clone size and the V and J calls come from that table; the DNA yielded D and trimming. The table lists some 97,000 clones, about 85% of them singletons, with around 13% in the top ten. The sample consisted of peripheral blood. The origin of this receptor is a human donor in a cohort sampled during active COVID-19. The V gene is TRBV7-2, the J gene TRBJ2-1, with TRBD2 matching 12 bases. Written as DNA, the CDR3 is TGTGCCAGCAGACCCCTAGCGGGGGGGCCTGGTGAGCAGTTCTTC. It codes for CASRPLAGGPGEQFF.